This T cell receptor beta chain was sequenced in a study of Graves' ophthalmopathy and Graves' hyperthyroidism. Study as a whole: Sampling took place at initial diagnosis, with peripheral blood obtained before any treatment.

Overall study results and limits: Ophthalmopathy progression was predicted by the model at 60% to 71% sensitivity and approximately 73% specificity.

Pregnancy or lactation, uncontrolled infections and other autoimmune diseases were grounds for excluding patients. Amplification of TCR beta CDR3 regions used RNA transcripts. After a first-round RT-PCR with HTBI primers, a second-round multiplex PCR was run. TCRdb ran MiXCR on the multiplex PCR reads and lists one entry per CDR3 protein. The table includes roughly 400,000 distinct CDR3 sequences, approximately 17% detected once. This clonotype was picked up a small number of times. Its target is not known. The TCR originated in an adult woman with stable Graves' hyperthyroidism. The sequenced material came from peripheral blood.

In DNA form, the CDR3 reads TGTGCCAGCAGCTTAGTCCCAGGGGGCTACGAGCAGTACTTC. Translation gives CASSLVPGGYEQYF. V gene TRBV11-2 combines with J gene TRBJ2-7, with 7 bases identical to TRBD1. Germline V gene lookup returns CDR1 SGHAT and CDR2 FQNNGV. V gave up 1 base and J gave up 3 bases; unmatched junction bases: 3. CDR3 length: 14 residues.